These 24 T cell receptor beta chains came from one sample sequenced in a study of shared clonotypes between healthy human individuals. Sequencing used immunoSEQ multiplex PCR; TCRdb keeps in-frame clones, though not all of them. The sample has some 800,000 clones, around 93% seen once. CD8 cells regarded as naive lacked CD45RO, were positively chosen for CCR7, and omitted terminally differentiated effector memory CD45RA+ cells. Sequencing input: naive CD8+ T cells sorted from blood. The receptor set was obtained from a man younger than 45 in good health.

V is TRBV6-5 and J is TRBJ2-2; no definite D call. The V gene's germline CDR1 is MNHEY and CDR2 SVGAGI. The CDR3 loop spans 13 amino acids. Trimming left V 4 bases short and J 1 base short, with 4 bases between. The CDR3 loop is CASSFKNTGELFF. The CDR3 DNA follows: TGTGCCAGCAGTTTTAAGAACACCGGGGAGCTGTTTTTT.

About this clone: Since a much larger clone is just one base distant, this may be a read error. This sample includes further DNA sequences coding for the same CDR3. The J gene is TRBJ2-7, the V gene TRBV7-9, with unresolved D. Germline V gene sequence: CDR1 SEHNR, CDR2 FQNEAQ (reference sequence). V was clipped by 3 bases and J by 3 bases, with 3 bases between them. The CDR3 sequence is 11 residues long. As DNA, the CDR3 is TGTGCCAGCAGCTTGAACTACGAGCAGTACTTC. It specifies CASSLNYEQYF.

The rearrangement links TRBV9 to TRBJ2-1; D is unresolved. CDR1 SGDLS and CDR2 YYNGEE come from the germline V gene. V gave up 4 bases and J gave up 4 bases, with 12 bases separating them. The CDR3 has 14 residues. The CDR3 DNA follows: TGTGCCAGCAGCTTCGAGCCGAATTACAATGAGCAGTTCTTC. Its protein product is CASSFEPNYNEQFF. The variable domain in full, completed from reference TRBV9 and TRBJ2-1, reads DSGVTQTPKHLITATGQRVTLRCSPRSGDLSVYWYQQSLDQGLQFLIQYYNGEERAKGNILERFSAQQFPDLHSELNLSSLELGDSALYFCASSFEPNYNEQFFGPGTRLTVL.

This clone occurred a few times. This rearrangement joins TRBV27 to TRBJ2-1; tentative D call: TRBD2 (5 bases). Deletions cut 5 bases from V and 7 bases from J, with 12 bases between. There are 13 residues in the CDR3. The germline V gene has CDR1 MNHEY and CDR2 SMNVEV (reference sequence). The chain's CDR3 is CASSPAGLNEQFF. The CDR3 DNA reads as TGTGCCAGCAGTCCTGCTGGACTTAATGAGCAGTTCTTC.

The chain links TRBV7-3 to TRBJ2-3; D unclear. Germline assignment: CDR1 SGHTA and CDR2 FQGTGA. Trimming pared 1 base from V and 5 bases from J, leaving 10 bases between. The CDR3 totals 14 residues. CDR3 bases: TGTGCCAGCAGCTTAAGCGGTGCCGGAGATACGCAGTATTTT. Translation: CASSLSGAGDTQYF.

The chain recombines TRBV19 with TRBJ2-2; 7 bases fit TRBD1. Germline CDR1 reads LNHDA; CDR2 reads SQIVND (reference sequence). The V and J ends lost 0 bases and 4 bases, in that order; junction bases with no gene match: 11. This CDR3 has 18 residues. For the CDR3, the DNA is TGTGCCAGTAGTATAGATCCCGAGGGGGCCGTTATCACCGGGGAGCTGTTTTTT. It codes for CASSIDPEGAVITGELFF.

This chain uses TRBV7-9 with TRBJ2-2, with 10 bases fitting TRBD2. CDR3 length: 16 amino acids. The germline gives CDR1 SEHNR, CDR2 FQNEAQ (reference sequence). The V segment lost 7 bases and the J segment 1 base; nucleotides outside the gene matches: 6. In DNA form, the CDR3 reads TGTGCCAGCATAAAGACTAGCGGGTTGAACACCGGGGAGCTGTTTTTT. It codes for CASIKTSGLNTGELFF.

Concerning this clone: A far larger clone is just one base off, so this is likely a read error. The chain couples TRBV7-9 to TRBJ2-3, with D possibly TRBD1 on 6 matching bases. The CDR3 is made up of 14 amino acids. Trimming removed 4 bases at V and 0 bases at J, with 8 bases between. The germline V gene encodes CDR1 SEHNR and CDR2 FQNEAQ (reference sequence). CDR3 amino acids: CASSSGTSTDTQYF. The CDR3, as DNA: TGTGCCAGCAGCTCCGGGACAAGCACAGATACGCAGTATTTT.

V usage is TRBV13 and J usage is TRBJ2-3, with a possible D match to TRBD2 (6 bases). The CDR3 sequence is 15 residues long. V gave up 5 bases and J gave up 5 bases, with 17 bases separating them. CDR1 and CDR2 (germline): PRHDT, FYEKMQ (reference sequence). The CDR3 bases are TGTGCCAGCAGCATCGTCGGGGGTTTGGGAGATACGCAGTATTTT. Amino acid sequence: CASSIVGGLGDTQYF.

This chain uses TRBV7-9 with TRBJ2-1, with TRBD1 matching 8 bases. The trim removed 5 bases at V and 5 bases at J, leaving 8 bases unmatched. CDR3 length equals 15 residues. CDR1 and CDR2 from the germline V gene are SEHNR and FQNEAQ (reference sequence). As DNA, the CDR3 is TGTGCCAGCAGCCCGTGGACAGGGCGTAACAATGAGCAGTTCTTC. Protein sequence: CASSPWTGRNNEQFF. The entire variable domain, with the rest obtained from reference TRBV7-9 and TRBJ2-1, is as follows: DTGVSQNPRHKITKRGQNVTFRCDPISEHNRLYWYRQTLGQGPEFLTYFQNEAQLEKSRLLSDRFSAERPKGSFSTLEIQRTEQGDSAMYLCASSPWTGRNNEQFFGPGTRLTVL.

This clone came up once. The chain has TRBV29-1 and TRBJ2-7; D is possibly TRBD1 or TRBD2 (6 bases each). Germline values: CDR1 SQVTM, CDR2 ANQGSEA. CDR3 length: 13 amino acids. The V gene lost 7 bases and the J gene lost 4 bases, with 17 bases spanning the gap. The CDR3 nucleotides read TGCAGCGCAAGCCGGCGGGACACTTACGAGCAGTACTTC. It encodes CSASRRDTYEQYF.

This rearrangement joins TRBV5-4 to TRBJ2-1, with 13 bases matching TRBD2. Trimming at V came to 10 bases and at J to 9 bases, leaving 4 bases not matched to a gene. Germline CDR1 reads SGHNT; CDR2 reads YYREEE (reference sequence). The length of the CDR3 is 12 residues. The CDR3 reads CAVGLAGVEQFF. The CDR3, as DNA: TGTGCCGTCGGACTAGCGGGAGTTGAGCAGTTCTTC. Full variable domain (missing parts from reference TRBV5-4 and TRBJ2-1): ETGVTQSPTHLIKTRGQQVTLRCSSQSGHNTVSWYQQALGQGPQFIFQYYREEENGRGNFPPRFSGLQFPNYSSELNVNALELDDSALYLCAVGLAGVEQFFGPGTRLTVL.

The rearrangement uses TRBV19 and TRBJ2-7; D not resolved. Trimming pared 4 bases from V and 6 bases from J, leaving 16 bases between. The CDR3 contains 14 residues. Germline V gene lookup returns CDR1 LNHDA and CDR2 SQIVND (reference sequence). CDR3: CASSTLETPREQYF. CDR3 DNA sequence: TGTGCCAGTAGTACCCTTGAAACCCCCCGCGAGCAGTACTTC.

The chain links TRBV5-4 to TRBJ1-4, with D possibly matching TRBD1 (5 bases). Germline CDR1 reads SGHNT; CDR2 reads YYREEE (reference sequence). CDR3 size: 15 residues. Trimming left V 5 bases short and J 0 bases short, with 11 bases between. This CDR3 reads CASSTTGATNEKLFF. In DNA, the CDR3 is TGTGCCAGCAGTACGACGGGGGCAACTAATGAAAAACTGTTTTTT.

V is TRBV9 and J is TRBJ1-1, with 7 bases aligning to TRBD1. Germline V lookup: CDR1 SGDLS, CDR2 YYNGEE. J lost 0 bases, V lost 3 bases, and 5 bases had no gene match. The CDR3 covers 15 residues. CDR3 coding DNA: TGTGCCAGCAGCGCACCCGGGACAGTGAACACTGAAGCTTTCTTT. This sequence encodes CASSAPGTVNTEAFF.

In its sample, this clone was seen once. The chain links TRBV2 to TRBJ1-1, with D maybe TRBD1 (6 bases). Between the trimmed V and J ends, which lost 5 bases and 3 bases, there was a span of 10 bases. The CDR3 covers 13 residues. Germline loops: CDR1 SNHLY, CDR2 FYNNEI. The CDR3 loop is CASSPGTYTEAFF. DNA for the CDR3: TGTGCCAGCAGTCCCGGGACATACACTGAAGCTTTCTTT.

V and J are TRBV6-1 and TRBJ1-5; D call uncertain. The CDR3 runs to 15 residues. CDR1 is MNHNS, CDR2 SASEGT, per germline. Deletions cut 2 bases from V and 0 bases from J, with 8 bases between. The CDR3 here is CASSEFPDSNQPQHF. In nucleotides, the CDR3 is TGTGCCAGCAGTGAATTCCCAGATAGCAATCAGCCCCAGCATTTT.

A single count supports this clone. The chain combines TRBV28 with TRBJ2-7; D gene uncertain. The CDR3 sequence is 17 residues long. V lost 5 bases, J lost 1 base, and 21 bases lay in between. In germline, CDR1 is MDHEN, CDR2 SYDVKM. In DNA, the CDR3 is TGTGCCAGCAGTCCTGAATTTGGAACCCCAGCATCCTACGAGCAGTACTTC. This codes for CASSPEFGTPASYEQYF.

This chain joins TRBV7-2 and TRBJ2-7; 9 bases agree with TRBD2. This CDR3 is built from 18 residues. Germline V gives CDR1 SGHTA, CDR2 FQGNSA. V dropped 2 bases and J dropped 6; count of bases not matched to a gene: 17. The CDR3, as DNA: TGTGCCAGCAGCTTATTCAGAGGTGGCGGGAGGGCCATCAGCGAGCAGTACTTC. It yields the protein CASSLFRGGGRAISEQYF.

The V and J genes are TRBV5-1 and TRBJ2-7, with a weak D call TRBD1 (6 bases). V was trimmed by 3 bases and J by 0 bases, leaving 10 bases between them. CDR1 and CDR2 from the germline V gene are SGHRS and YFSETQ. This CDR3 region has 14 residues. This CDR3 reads CASSSGQNSYEQYF. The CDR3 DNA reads TGCGCCAGCAGCTCAGGACAGAACTCCTACGAGCAGTACTTC.

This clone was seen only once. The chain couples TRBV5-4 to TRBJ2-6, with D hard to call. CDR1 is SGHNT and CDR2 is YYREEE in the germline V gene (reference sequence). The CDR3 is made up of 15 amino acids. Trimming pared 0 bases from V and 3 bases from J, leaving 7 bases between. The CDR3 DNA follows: TGTGCCAGCAGCTTGGATGGGGTTGGGGCCAACGTCCTGACTTTC. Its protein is CASSLDGVGANVLTF.

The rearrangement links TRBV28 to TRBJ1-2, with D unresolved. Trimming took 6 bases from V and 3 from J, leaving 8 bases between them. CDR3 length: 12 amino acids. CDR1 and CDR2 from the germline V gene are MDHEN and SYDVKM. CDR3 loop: CASSGYDYGYTF. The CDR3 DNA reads TGTGCCAGCAGCGGGTACGACTATGGCTACACCTTC.

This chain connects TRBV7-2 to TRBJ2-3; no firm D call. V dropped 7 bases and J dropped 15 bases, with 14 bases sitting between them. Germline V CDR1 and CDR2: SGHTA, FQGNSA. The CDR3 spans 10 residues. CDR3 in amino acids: CASTPHRAYF. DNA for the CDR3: TGTGCCAGCACCCCTCACCGGGCCTATTTT.

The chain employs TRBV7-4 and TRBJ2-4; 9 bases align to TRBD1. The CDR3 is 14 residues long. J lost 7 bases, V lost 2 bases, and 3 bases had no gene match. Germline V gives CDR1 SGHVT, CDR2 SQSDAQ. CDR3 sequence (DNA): TGTGCCAGCAGCTTAAACAGGGGGCACAACATTCAGTACTTC. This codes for CASSLNRGHNIQYF.